These T cell receptor beta chains were read from a single sample in a study of PD-L1 blockade in urothelial cancer. TCRdb's table, derived via immunoSEQ multiplex PCR, lists solely in-frame clones and lacks some. The sample includes about 86,000 clones, around 85% seen only once; the top ten take roughly an eighth. Material: PBMCs, obtained around atezolizumab (anti-PD-L1) treatment. These receptors came from a man aged 55 to 70 with urothelial cancer. Each CDR3 is given with its conserved first and last residue. A D gene is named only where the DNA matches it firmly. The listing skips clone size in some rows; elsewhere it reads once, few, many or a size class.

V gene	clone size	J gene	D gene	CDR3 protein	CDR3 DNA
TRBV7-8	-	TRBJ2-7	TRBD1	CASSLVTGTGTYEQYF	TGTGCCAGCAGCTTAGTTACCGGGACAGGCACCTACGAGCAGTACTTC
TRBV14	-	TRBJ1-4	-	CASSQLAGSEKLFF	TGTGCCAGCAGCCAATTAGCCGGGAGTGAAAAACTGTTTTTT
TRBV4-1	-	TRBJ1-2	TRBD1	CASSHRQGLGSDYGYTF	TGCGCCAGCAGCCACCGACAGGGTTTGGGCTCGGACTATGGCTACACCTTC
TRBV4-1	few	TRBJ1-2	-	CASSQDLGAEGYTF	TGCGCCAGCAGCCAAGATTTAGGGGCTGAGGGCTACACCTTC
TRBV6-6	-	TRBJ2-1	TRBD2	CASRSLAGDEQFF	TGTGCCAGCAGGTCACTAGCGGGTGATGAGCAGTTCTTC
TRBV5-1	-	TRBJ2-2	-	CASSFRGRTGELFF	TGCGCCAGCAGCTTCAGGGGTCGGACCGGGGAGCTGTTTTTT
TRBV28	-	TRBJ2-7	-	CASTRAGRAYEQYF	TGTGCCAGCACCCGGGCTGGCAGGGCCTACGAGCAGTACTTC
TRBV7-3	-	TRBJ2-2	TRBD2	CASGPSGRGAGTGELFF	TGTGCCAGCGGACCTTCAGGGCGGGGGGCAGGCACCGGGGAGCTGTTTTTT
TRBV29-1	-	TRBJ2-5	-	CSVRDRQETQYF	TGCAGCGTTCGAGACAGGCAAGAGACCCAGTACTTC
TRBV27	-	TRBJ2-1	-	CASSLSKRNSYNEQFF	TGTGCCAGCAGTTTATCCAAGCGGAATTCATACAATGAGCAGTTCTTC